This T cell receptor (beta chain) was captured by sequencing in a study of T cells in tuberculosis. Study-wide background: IGRA-negative adolescents, IGRA-positive adolescents with latent tuberculosis and adults with active tuberculosis formed this South African cohort.

Germline CDR1 SNHLY, CDR2 FYNNEI. The CDR3 runs 12 residues. Trimming took 5 bases from V and 2 from J, leaving 7 bases between them. This sample's time point: new active TB diagnosis, blood taken before or within 7 days of starting treatment. Data came from immunoSEQ multiplex PCR; TCRdb stores just in-frame clones and leaves some out. The table includes thousands of clones, around 98% detected once. This sequence was found in an adult with tuberculosis. The V and J genes are TRBV2 and TRBJ2-7; D perhaps matches TRBD1 (5 bases). Sequences were derived from PBMCs, sampled at tuberculosis diagnosis. DNA for the CDR3: TGTGCCAGCAGTTGGACAACCTACGAGCAGTACTTC. Protein product: CASSWTTYEQYF.